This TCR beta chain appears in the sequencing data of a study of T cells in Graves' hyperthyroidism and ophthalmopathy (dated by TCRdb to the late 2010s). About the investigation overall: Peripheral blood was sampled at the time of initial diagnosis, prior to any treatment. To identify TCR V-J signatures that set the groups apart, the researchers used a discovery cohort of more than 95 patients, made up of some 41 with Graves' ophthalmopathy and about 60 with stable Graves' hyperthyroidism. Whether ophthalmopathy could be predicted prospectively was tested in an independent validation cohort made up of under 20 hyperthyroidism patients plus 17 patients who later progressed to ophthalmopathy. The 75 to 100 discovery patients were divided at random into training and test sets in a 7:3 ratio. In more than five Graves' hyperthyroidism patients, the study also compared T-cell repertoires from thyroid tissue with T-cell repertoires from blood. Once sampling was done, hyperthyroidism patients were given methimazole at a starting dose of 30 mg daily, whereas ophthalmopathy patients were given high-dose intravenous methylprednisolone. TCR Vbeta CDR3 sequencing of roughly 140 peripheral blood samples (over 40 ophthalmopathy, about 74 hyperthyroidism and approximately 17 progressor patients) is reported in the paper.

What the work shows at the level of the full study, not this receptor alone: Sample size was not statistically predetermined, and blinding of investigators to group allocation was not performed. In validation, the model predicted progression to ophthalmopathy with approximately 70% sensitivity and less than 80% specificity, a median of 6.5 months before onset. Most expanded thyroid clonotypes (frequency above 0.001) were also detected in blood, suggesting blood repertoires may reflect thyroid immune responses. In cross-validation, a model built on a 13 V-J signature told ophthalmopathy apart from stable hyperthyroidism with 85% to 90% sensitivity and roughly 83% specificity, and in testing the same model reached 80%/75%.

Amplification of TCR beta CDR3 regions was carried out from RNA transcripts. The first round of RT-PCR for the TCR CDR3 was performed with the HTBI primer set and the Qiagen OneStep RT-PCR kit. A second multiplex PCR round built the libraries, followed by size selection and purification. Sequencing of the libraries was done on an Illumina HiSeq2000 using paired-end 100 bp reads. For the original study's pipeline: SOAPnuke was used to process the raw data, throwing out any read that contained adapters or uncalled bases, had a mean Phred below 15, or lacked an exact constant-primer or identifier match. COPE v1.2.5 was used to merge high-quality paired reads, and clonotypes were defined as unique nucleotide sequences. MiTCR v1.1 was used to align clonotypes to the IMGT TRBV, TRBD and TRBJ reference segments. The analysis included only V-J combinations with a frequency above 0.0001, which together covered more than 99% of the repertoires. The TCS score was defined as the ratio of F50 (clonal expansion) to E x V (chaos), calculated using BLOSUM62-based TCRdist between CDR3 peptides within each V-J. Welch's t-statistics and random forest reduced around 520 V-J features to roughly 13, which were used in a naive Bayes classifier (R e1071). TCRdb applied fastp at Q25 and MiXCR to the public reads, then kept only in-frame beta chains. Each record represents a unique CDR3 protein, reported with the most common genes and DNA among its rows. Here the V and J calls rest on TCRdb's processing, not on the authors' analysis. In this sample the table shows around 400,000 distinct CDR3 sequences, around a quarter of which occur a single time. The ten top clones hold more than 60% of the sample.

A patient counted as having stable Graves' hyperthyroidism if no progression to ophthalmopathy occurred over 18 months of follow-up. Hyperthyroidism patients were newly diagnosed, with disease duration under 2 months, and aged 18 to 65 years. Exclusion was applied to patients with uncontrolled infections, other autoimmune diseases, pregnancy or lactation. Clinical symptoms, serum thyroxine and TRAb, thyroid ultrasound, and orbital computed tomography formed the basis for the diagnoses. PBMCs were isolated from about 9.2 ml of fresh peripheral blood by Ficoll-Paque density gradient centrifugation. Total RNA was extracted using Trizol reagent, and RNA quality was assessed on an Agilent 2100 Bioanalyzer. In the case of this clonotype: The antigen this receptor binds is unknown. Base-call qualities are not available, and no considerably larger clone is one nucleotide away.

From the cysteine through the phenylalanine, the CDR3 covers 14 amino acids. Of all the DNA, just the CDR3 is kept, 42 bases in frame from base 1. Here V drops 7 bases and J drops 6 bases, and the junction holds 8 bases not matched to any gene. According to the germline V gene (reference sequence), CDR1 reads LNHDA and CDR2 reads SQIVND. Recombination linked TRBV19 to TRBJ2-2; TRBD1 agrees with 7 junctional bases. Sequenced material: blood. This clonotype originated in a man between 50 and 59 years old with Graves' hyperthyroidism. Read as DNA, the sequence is TGTGCCAGTAAGGGGGCCGTTCAGTCCGGGGAGCTGTTTTTT. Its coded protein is CASKGAVQSGELFF.